This TCR beta chain was captured by sequencing in a study of T cells expressing NK-cell markers. Whole-study context: The authors derived TCR beta repertoires from sorted CD3+CD56+NKG2C+, CD3+CD56+NKG2C- and CD3+CD56-NKG2C+ T cells. Out of eight donors sequenced, seven tested HCMV-seropositive and the remaining one seronegative.

The authors made TCR beta cDNA libraries by 5'RACE template switching. This switching added a universal primer site and UMIs. No DNA is given; TCRdb re-called the 5' RACE reads and lists each CDR3 protein once. Its clone listing holds about 260,000 distinct CDR3 sequences. Looked up from germline, CDR1 is SGHRS and CDR2 is YFSETQ. The CDR3 runs 13 residues. The TCR comes from a woman aged 18-69 years in good health. Source material: blood T cells: a sorted CD56 or NKG2C T cell subset, CD4+ or CD8+ T cells, or bulk PBMC T cells (not recorded which). The V gene is TRBV5-1, the J gene TRBJ2-3; TCRdb lists TRBD1, though no DNA is available to test this call. CDR3 region: CASSSSPLEPQYF.